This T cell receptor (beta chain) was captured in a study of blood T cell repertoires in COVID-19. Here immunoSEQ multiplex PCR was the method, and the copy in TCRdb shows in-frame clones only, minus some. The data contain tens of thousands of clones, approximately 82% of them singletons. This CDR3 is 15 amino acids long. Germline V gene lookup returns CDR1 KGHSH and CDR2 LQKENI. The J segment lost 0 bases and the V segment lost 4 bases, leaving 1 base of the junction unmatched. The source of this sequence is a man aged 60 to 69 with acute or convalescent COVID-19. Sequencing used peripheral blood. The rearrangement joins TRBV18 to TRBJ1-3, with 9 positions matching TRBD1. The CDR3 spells CASSLQGASGNTIYF. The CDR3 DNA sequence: TGTGCCAGCTCACTACAGGGGGCCTCTGGAAACACCATATATTTT. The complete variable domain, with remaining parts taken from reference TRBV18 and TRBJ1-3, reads NAGVMQNPRHLVRRRGQEARLRCSPMKGHSHVYWYRQLPEEGLKFMVYLQKENIIDESGMPKERFSAEFPKEGPSILRIQQVVRGDSAAYFCASSLQGASGNTIYFGEGSWLTVV.